This TCR beta chain was identified in a study of T cells in Graves' hyperthyroidism and ophthalmopathy. Study in general: Upon initial diagnosis and before any treatment, peripheral blood was collected.

The ends were cut back, 3 bases at V and 2 bases at J, with 7 bases in the middle. This CDR3 region has 13 residues. Germline V gene sequence: CDR1 SGHRS, CDR2 YFSETQ. Findings and caveats of the study: Classification by a 13 V-J model distinguished ophthalmopathy from stable hyperthyroidism.

RNA transcripts served as the template for amplifying TCR beta CDR3 regions. HTBI primers were the set used in a first-round RT-PCR of the TCR CDR3. TCRdb passed the multiplex PCR reads through MiXCR, listing each CDR3 protein once. The table has roughly 380,000 distinct CDR3 sequences, approximately 13% seen once. Among the patients, aged 18 to 65, hyperthyroidism was newly diagnosed and had lasted under 2 months. Uncontrolled infections, other autoimmune diseases, pregnancy or lactation led to exclusion of patients. Remarks on this clonotype: The target antigen is unknown.

The receptor was derived from a man younger than 45 with Graves' hyperthyroidism that later progressed to Graves' ophthalmopathy. Material for sequencing was blood. The chain is built from TRBV5-1 and TRBJ2-3; no firm D call. The CDR3 sequence is CASSSDLTDTQYF. The CDR3 coding sequence is TGCGCCAGCAGCTCGGACCTCACAGATACGCAGTATTTT.